What follows is one T cell receptor beta chain and its context. Its antigen is not identified. This sample was taken from a study of cytomegalovirus exposure and HLA in healthy donors. The J segment lost 2 bases and the V segment lost 1 base, leaving 2 bases of the junction unmatched. This CDR3 region has 15 residues. Germline V gives CDR1 SGHTA, CDR2 FQGNSA. A multiplex PCR was run with 60 Vbeta primers and 13 Jbeta primers. Authors' methods: Counted up in a later analysis, unique TCR beta chains came to roughly 80 million, with about 10 million shared. TCRdb's table, derived via immunoSEQ multiplex PCR, lists solely in-frame clones and lacks some. D and trimming come from the DNA, and the V and J calls and clone size come from that table. This repertoire shows roughly 100,000 clones, 60% to 85% found once; its top ten account for less than 3%. The study's findings and limits: A missense variant in DCLRE1C was later tied to TCR beta V- and J-gene trimming. As immune exposure information, only CMV serostatus was available.

This receptor was obtained from a male donor in good health and CMV-seropositive. V gene TRBV7-2 combines with J gene TRBJ1-3; 7 positions match TRBD1. Sequenced sample: PBMCs. CDR3 in amino acids: CASSLDRGTGNTIYF. CDR3 DNA sequence: TGTGCCAGCAGCTTAGACAGGGGAACTGGAAACACCATATATTTT.